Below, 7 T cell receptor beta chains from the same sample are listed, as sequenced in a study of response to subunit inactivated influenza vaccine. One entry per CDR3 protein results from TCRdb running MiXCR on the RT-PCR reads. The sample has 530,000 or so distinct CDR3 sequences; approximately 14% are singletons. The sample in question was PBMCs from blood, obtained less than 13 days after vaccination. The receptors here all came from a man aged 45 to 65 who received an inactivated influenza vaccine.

CDR3 residues: CAWSVESGNTIYF. CDR3 bases: TGTGCCTGGAGTGTGGAATCTGGAAACACCATATATTTT. This rearrangement joins TRBV30 to TRBJ1-3, with D hard to call. The CDR3 has 13 residues. The V gene lost 0 bases and the J gene lost 1 base, with 4 bases spanning the gap. Germline CDR1 reads GTSNPN; CDR2 reads SVGIG (reference sequence).

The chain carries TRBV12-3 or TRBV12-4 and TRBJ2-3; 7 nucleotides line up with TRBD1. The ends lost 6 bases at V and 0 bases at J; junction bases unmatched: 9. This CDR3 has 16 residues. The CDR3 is CASSESGTVSTDTQYF. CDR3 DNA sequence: TGTGCCAGCAGCGAATCCGGGACAGTAAGCACAGATACGCAGTATTTT.

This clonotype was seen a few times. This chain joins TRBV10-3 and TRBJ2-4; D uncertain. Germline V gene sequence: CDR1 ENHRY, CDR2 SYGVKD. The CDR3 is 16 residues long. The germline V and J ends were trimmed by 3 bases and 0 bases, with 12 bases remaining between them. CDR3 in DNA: TGTGCCATCAGTGAAGTCCTCGTTGTAGCCAAAAACATTCAGTACTTC. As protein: CAISEVLVVAKNIQYF.

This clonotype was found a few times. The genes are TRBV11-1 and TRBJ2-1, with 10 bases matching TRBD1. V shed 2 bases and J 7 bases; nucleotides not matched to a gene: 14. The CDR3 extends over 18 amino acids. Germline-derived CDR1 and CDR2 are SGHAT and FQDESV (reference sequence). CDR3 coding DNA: TGTGCCAGCAGCTTATTAGCGACAGGGGGCCTACCGGGAAATGAGCAGTTCTTC. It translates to CASSLLATGGLPGNEQFF.

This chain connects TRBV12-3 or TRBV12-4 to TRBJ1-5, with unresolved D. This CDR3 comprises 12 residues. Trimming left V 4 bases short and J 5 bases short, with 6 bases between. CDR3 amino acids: CASSSDYQPQHF. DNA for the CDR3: TGTGCCAGCAGTTCTGACTATCAGCCCCAGCATTTT.

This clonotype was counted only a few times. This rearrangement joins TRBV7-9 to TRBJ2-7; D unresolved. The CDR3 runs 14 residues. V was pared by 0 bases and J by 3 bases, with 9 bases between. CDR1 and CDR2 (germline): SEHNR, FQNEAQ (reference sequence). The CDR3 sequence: CASSLALTGYEQYF. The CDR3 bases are TGTGCCAGCAGCTTAGCTTTGACCGGCTACGAGCAGTACTTC.

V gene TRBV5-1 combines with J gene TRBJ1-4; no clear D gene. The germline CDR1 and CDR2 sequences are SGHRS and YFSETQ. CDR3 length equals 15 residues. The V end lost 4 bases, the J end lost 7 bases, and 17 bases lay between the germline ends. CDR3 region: CASSRDPRRGEKLFF. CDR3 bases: TGCGCCAGCAGCCGAGACCCTCGGCGGGGTGAAAAACTGTTTTTT.